The clone carrying this TCR beta chain appeared a few times. What it recognizes is unknown. These data belong to a study of cytomegalovirus exposure and HLA in healthy donors. The CDR3 extends over 12 amino acids. Deletions cut 4 bases from V and 13 bases from J, with 12 bases between. Germline lookup yields CDR1 SGHRS and CDR2 YFSETQ. Assay used: immunoSEQ multiplex PCR; TCRdb lists only in-frame clones, some missing. This table holds some 120,000 clones, nearly 90% found once. Findings and limits, study-wide: Three CMV-associated chains were confirmed in vitro to be specific for CMV antigens. Accounts indicate the classifier identified cytomegalovirus status with strong specificity and sensitivity.

Input material: PBMCs. The receptor was isolated from a man aged 25 to 45 in good health and CMV-seronegative. This chain uses TRBV5-1 with TRBJ1-6; D is undetermined. The CDR3 DNA follows: TGCGCCAGCAGCCCCCCACCCGGGCCCCTCCACTTT. Its protein product is CASSPPPGPLHF.